In its sample, the clone carrying this T cell receptor beta chain was seen a few times. What it binds is unknown. This CDR3 spans 15 amino acids. CDR1 is SSHAT and CDR2 is FNYEAQ in the germline V gene (reference sequence). Trimming cost V 5 bases and J 4 bases; bases outside gene matches: 4. This specimen belongs to a study of identical twins. Overall study results and limits: Twin pairs' shared out-of-frame alpha sequences were enriched in low generation probability.

TCRdb passed the 5' RACE reads through MiXCR, listing each CDR3 protein once. The sample includes roughly 200,000 distinct CDR3 sequences, more than 15% of them seen just once. These data also formed part of another study, on T cells expressing NK-cell markers. That source adds: All TCR beta repertoires analysed originated from sorted CD3+CD56+NKG2C+, CD3+CD56+NKG2C- and CD3+CD56-NKG2C+ T cells. The eight sequenced donors comprised seven who were HCMV-seropositive and one who was seronegative. Expanded NKG2C+ T cell clones were not confirmed as HCMV-specific.

Sample: CD8+ T cells sorted from blood. The chain couples TRBV7-7 to TRBJ2-1; 11 nucleotides agree with TRBD1. The sequence was obtained from a woman aged 18-29 years in good health. The DNA of the CDR3 is TGTGCCAGCAGCCGTGGGACAGGGGGTTACAATGAGCAGTTCTTC. This sequence encodes CASSRGTGGYNEQFF.